Each of the 8 T cell receptor beta chains below was sequenced from the same sample in a study of T cell responses to AZD1222 COVID-19 vaccine. Sequencing used immunoSEQ multiplex PCR; TCRdb keeps in-frame clones, though not all of them. The table shows 95,000 to 100,000 clones, with about 90% occurring only once. The sample in question was peripheral blood, obtained on day 0 of AZD1222 vaccination. The receptors here all came from an adult in good health.

The chain is built from TRBV27 and TRBJ1-6; D not certain. V was shortened by 6 bases and J by 5 bases, with 14 bases between the two germline ends. From germline, CDR1 is MNHEY and CDR2 SMNVEV (reference sequence). CDR3 size: 15 residues. CDR3 sequence reads: CASRNRWTDNSPLHF. In DNA, the CDR3 is TGTGCCAGCAGAAACCGTTGGACCGATAATTCACCCCTCCACTTT.

The CDR3 DNA follows: TGTGCCAGCAGTTTGGCGAAATCGACGGGGCAATACGAGCAGTACTTC. This gives the protein CASSLAKSTGQYEQYF. The chain combines TRBV28 with TRBJ2-7; D is tentatively TRBD1 or TRBD2 (5 bases each). CDR1 and CDR2 (germline): MDHEN, SYDVKM. The CDR3 loop spans 16 amino acids. The V end was cut by 3 bases, the J end by 4 bases, with 19 bases between.

J is TRBJ1-5 and V is TRBV6-5; D is unclear. The germline V gene has CDR1 MNHEY and CDR2 SVGAGI. Trimming took off 8 bases at V and 0 bases at J, with 5 bases between the two ends. The CDR3 sequence is 12 residues long. In DNA form, the CDR3 reads TGTGCCAGCCATTATAGCAATCAGCCCCAGCATTTT. Protein sequence: CASHYSNQPQHF.

V is TRBV3-1 (or the pseudogene TRBV3-2) and J is TRBJ1-2; D is undetermined. The CDR3 has 14 residues. Germline V CDR1 and CDR2: LGHDT, YNNKEL (reference sequence). V was trimmed by 1 base and J by 7 bases, leaving 13 bases between them. The CDR3 is CASSQVTIGFGYTF. CDR3 bases: TGTGCCAGCAGCCAAGTGACAATAGGGTTTGGCTACACCTTC.

This clone was seen only once. The rearrangement joins TRBV7-9 to TRBJ2-7; D unclear. Trimming pared 2 bases from V and 0 bases from J, leaving 11 bases between. Germline V lookup: CDR1 SEHNR, CDR2 FQNEAQ (reference sequence). This CDR3 region has 15 residues. The CDR3 spells CASSLTTTSSYEQYF. CDR3 coding DNA: TGTGCCAGCAGCTTAACGACGACAAGCTCCTACGAGCAGTACTTC.

The rearrangement uses TRBV12-3 or TRBV12-4 and TRBJ2-1, with D maybe TRBD1 (6 bases). The V and J ends lost 5 bases and 9 bases respectively, with 14 bases between them. The CDR3 length is 13 residues. CDR3 loop: CASSSYRAAEQFF. The CDR3 DNA follows: TGTGCCAGCAGTAGCTACAGGGCGGCTGAGCAGTTCTTC.

The chain carries TRBV3-1 (or the pseudogene TRBV3-2) and TRBJ1-2, with D possibly matching TRBD1 (6 bases). This CDR3 has 16 amino acids. V lost 1 base and J 4 bases, leaving 16 bases between the germline ends. Germline lookup yields CDR1 LGHDT and CDR2 YNNKEL (reference sequence). The CDR3 DNA reads as TGTGCCAGCAGCCAAGTGGGGGCATCGGCTAGCTATGGCTACACCTTC. Translating gives CASSQVGASASYGYTF.

The chain has TRBV19 and TRBJ2-2; D is possibly TRBD1 (5 bases). The CDR3 is 13 amino acids. Per the germline V gene, CDR1 is LNHDA and CDR2 is SQIVND (reference sequence). The V end lost 2 bases, the J end lost 5 bases, and 6 bases lay between the germline ends. The CDR3 sequence: CASSIQGTGELFF. CDR3 DNA: TGTGCCAGTAGTATACAGGGAACCGGGGAGCTGTTTTTT.